These 20 T cell receptor beta chains share one sample of origin, sequenced in a study of T cell repertoires in cytomegalovirus infection. TCRdb analysed the reads with MiXCR anew, one entry per CDR3 protein. Counted here are fewer than 300,000 distinct CDR3 sequences, under 30% occurring once; the ten biggest clones make up about 14%. Specimen: PBMCs. Receptors originate from a human donor in good health (CMV status not recorded). Some clones in this sample may be carry-over from other donors' samples.

This clonotype showed up many times. This chain uses TRBV7-2 with TRBJ1-2; 7 nucleotides line up with TRBD1. The CDR3 contains 14 residues. Germline V gene lookup returns CDR1 SGHTA and CDR2 FQGNSA. The V segment lost 4 bases and the J segment 2 bases; nucleotides outside the gene matches: 4. Here the CDR3 DNA reads TGTGCCAGCAGCTCTCAGGGGGTAAACTATGGCTACACCTTC. Translating it yields CASSSQGVNYGYTF.

The chain couples TRBV6-8 to TRBJ2-2; tentative D call: TRBD2 (6 bases). From germline, CDR1 is MNHGY and CDR2 SAAAGT. The ends were cut back, 6 bases at V and 4 bases at J, with 18 bases in the middle. The CDR3 covers 16 residues. CDR3: CASSSIVGEVTGELFF. The CDR3 bases are TGTGCCAGCAGCAGTATAGTAGGGGAGGTCACCGGGGAGCTGTTTTTT.

The gene calls are TRBV7-3 and TRBJ2-1; 15 bases map to TRBD2. The CDR3 is 16 residues long. Per germline, CDR1 SGHTA and CDR2 FQGTGA. Trimming removed 2 bases from V and 9 bases from J; junction bases left unmatched: 5. The CDR3 protein is CASSLRTSGGAVEQFF. The CDR3 DNA is TGTGCCAGCAGCTTACGGACTAGCGGGGGGGCGGTTGAGCAGTTCTTC.

This clonotype has more than one count but fewer than ten. CDR3 in amino acids: CASSRMGEQYF. The CDR3 nucleotides read TGTGCCAGCAGCCGGATGGGGGAGCAGTACTTC. This sequence joins TRBV7-9 and TRBJ2-7; D gene uncertain. This CDR3 comprises 11 residues. Germline V CDR1 and CDR2: SEHNR, FQNEAQ (reference sequence). V lost 5 bases to trimming and J lost 7 bases, with 9 bases between them.

This clonotype was observed a handful of times. V and J are TRBV19 and TRBJ1-5; D ambiguous. Germline V CDR1 and CDR2: LNHDA, SQIVND (reference sequence). The CDR3 sequence is 15 residues long. Trimming stripped 4 bases from V and 4 bases from J, with 14 bases between. The CDR3 spells CASSTPAARNQPQHF. The CDR3 nucleotides are TGTGCCAGTAGTACCCCCGCGGCACGGAATCAGCCCCAGCATTTT.

This clonotype appeared a few times. The chain joins TRBV5-1 to TRBJ2-7, with 13 bases fitting TRBD2. CDR1 is SGHRS, CDR2 YFSETQ, per germline. V was clipped by 2 bases and J by 3 bases; unmatched bases: 5. CDR3 size: 16 residues. DNA for the CDR3: TGCGCCAGCAGCTTACGGACTAGCGGGGGATTCTACGAGCAGTACTTC. Amino acid sequence: CASSLRTSGGFYEQYF.

There are a few counts of this clonotype. This chain connects TRBV27 to TRBJ2-1; 7 bases map to TRBD1. Germline loops: CDR1 MNHEY, CDR2 SMNVEV (reference sequence). The CDR3 loop spans 14 amino acids. V gave up 9 bases and J gave up 2 bases; unmatched junction bases: 7. This chain's CDR3 is CASRQGLPYNEQFF. The CDR3 region has the DNA TGTGCCAGTAGACAGGGTTTGCCCTACAATGAGCAGTTCTTC.

This clonotype was counted at least ten times. The rearrangement links TRBV7-2 to TRBJ2-5, with 9 bases fitting TRBD2. This CDR3 region has 13 residues. Germline CDR1 SGHTA, CDR2 FQGNSA. V lost 5 bases, J lost 5 bases, and 3 bases stayed unmatched. CDR3 protein: CASSRGGEETQYF. For the CDR3, the DNA is TGTGCCAGCAGCCGCGGGGGGGAGGAGACCCAGTACTTC.

This clonotype was seen ten or more times. This rearrangement joins TRBV7-2 to TRBJ1-2; D unclear. The V end was cut by 5 bases, the J end by 4 bases, with 11 bases between. In germline, CDR1 is SGHTA, CDR2 FQGNSA. This CDR3 has 13 residues. The CDR3 DNA reads as TGTGCCAGCAGCCGTCAGGTTATCTATGGCTACACCTTC. This sequence encodes CASSRQVIYGYTF.

This rearrangement joins TRBV20-1 to TRBJ2-1, with 7 positions matching TRBD2. This CDR3 contains 11 residues. Germline V gene data show CDR1 as DFQATT and CDR2 as SNEGSKA (reference sequence). Trimming cost V 6 bases and J 7 bases; bases outside gene matches: 3. Written as DNA, the CDR3 is TGCAGTGCGCGGGGGACGAATGAGCAGTTCTTC. Residues: CSARGTNEQFF.

As regards this clonotype: One end of the junction does not line up with germline, which may come from a read error. This sequence joins TRBV7-6 and TRBJ1-6; D is unclear. The germline CDR1 and CDR2 sequences are SGHVS and FNYEAQ. The CDR3 is 13 amino acids. CDR3 coding DNA: TGTGCTAGCAGCCCCGGAGCCGGCGGACCCCTCCACTTT. The encoded protein is CASSPGAGGPLHF. Full variable domain (outside the CDR3, taken from reference TRBV7-6 and TRBJ1-6): GAGVSQSPRYKVTKRGQDVALRCDPISGHVSLYWYRQALGQGPEFLTYFNYEAQQDKSGLPNDRFSAERPEGSISTLTIQRTEQRDSAMYRCASSPGAGGPLHFGNGTRLTVT.

This chain uses TRBV12-3 or TRBV12-4 with TRBJ2-2; 12 nucleotides line up with TRBD2. The CDR3 has 15 residues. Unmatched junction bases numbered 4, after V lost 6 bases and J lost 5 bases. CDR3 DNA: TGTGCCAGCAGCCAAACTAGCGGGAGGACCGGGGAGCTGTTTTTT. Amino acids: CASSQTSGRTGELFF.

The CDR3 nucleotides read TGTGCCTGGAGAATACAGGGCTACACTGAAGCTTTCTTT. This codes for CAWRIQGYTEAFF. This chain uses TRBV30 with TRBJ1-1, with D tentatively TRBD1 (6 bases). Germline CDR1 GTSNPN, CDR2 SVGIG (reference sequence). This CDR3 has 13 amino acids. Trimming removed 3 bases from V and 3 bases from J, with 11 bases in between.

This clonotype came up many times. This sequence joins TRBV7-8 and TRBJ2-1, with D possibly matching TRBD2 (5 bases). V gave up 4 bases and J gave up 9 bases, with 19 bases separating them. CDR3 size: 15 residues. Germline values: CDR1 SGHVS, CDR2 FQNEAQ. The CDR3 sequence is CASSSALRRDSEQFF. The CDR3 region has the DNA TGTGCCAGCAGCTCGGCGCTACGCCGGGATAGTGAGCAGTTCTTC.

The CDR3 region has the DNA TGTGCCAGCAGTTTCGCGGGGAGGACTCAGCCCCAGCATTTT. This translates into CASSFAGRTQPQHF. The rearrangement joins TRBV27 to TRBJ1-5; D call uncertain. CDR3 length equals 14 residues. V dropped 3 bases and J dropped 6 bases, with 12 bases sitting between them. Germline V gene sequence: CDR1 MNHEY, CDR2 SMNVEV (reference sequence).

This clonotype was seen a few times. This sequence joins TRBV19 and TRBJ2-5, with 8 bases fitting TRBD2. CDR3 length: 16 residues. The V gene end was trimmed by 4 bases and the J gene end by 2 bases; junction bases not matched to a gene: 9. Per germline, CDR1 LNHDA and CDR2 SQIVND (reference sequence). The CDR3 DNA reads as TGTGCCAGTAGTAGCCGACGAACTAGCGGACAAGAGACCCAGTACTTC. Translated: CASSSRRTSGQETQYF. Drawing the rest from reference TRBV19 and TRBJ2-5, the complete variable domain is DGGITQSPKYLFRKEGQNVTLSCEQNLNHDAMYWYRQDPGQGLRLIYYSQIVNDFQKGDIAEGYSVSREKKESFPLTVTSAQKNPTAFYLCASSSRRTSGQETQYFGPGTRLLVL.

The chain couples TRBV7-2 to TRBJ2-7; a possible D gene is TRBD2 (6 bases). The V and J ends lost 3 bases and 5 bases respectively, with 11 bases between them. This CDR3 is built from 13 residues. Germline CDR1 SGHTA, CDR2 FQGNSA. CDR3 sequence reads: CASSLTRSDEQYV. CDR3 nucleotide sequence: TGTGCCAGCAGCTTGACTAGATCGGACGAGCAGTACGTC.

This clonotype came up many times. The V and J genes are TRBV7-2 and TRBJ1-1, with no clear D. CDR1 and CDR2 (germline): SGHTA, FQGNSA. V was cut by 5 bases and J by 4 bases, with 14 bases left in between. CDR3 length: 14 amino acids. CDR3 in amino acids: CASSPRTGGTEAFF. The CDR3, as DNA: TGTGCCAGCAGCCCACGGACCGGAGGCACTGAAGCTTTCTTT.

Notes on this clonotype: A read error may be the cause here, since a much bigger clone is one base away. This chain uses TRBV27 with TRBJ1-1; D remains unclear. The CDR3 contains 15 residues. CDR1 is MNHEY, CDR2 SMNVEV, per germline (reference sequence). V gave up 10 bases and J gave up 0 bases, with 18 bases separating them. CDR3 in DNA: TGTGCCAACAGCGGAGCGTCACGGATGAACACTGAAGCTTTCTTT. Translation: CANSGASRMNTEAFF.

The V gene is TRBV20-1, the J gene TRBJ2-7, with D perhaps matching TRBD1 or TRBD2 (6 bases each). V gave up 3 bases and J gave up 3 bases, with 12 bases separating them. This CDR3 has 13 amino acids. Germline V CDR1 and CDR2: DFQATT, SNEGSKA (reference sequence). The CDR3 nucleotides read TGCAGTGCTAGGGGGGGCGGAGACTACGAGCAGTACTTC. Residues: CSARGGGDYEQYF.